Described below is a single T cell receptor (beta chain) sequence and its context. The antigen remains unidentified. J was trimmed by 0 bases and V by 5 bases; bases with no gene match: 10. CDR3 length equals 16 residues. The V gene's germline CDR1 is SGHTA and CDR2 FQGNSA. This entry comes from a study of resident and recirculating memory T cells in vitiligo. The data were produced by immunoSEQ multiplex PCR, yet TCRdb's version contains in-frame clones alone and is incomplete. The table lists around 70,000 clones, more than 85% of them singletons. Study-level findings and limits: Clonality differed among vitiligo lesions, with no unique dominant clone. TCR sequences were not conserved across biopsy sites or patients.

The sample taken for sequencing was blood. The chain combines TRBV7-2 with TRBJ2-7, with 7 bases matching TRBD1. The clonotype originates from a male donor with vitiligo. In DNA form, the CDR3 reads TGTGCCAGCAGCAAAAAGGGACAGCCCGACTCCTACGAGCAGTACTTC. Amino acid sequence: CASSKKGQPDSYEQYF.